This is a list of T cell receptor beta chains from one sample in a study of cytomegalovirus exposure and HLA in healthy donors. The table came from immunoSEQ multiplex PCR; TCRdb's copy has only in-frame clones and leaves some out. Its table lists about 41,000 clones. The sample comprised PBMCs. The receptors derive from a man younger than 45 in good health and CMV-seronegative. The CDR3 runs from the conserved cysteine through the conserved F or W. The D gene is left open where the match is weak. Not all rows give a size; the values are once, few, many and, for expanded clones, a class.

CDR3: CASSHQTQVNGGELFF
DNA: TGTGCCAGCAGCCACCAGACACAGGTGAATGGCGGGGAGCTGTTTTTT
size: NA
length: 16
D: NA
J: TRBJ2-2
V: TRBV5-4

CDR3: CASSEGQGDNQPQHF
DNA: TGCGCCAGCTCAGAGGGACAGGGGGACAATCAGCCCCAGCATTTT
size: NA
length: 15
D: TRBD1
J: TRBJ1-5
V: TRBV5-1

CDR3: CASSVAGLAGGSETQYF
DNA: TGCGCCAGCAGCGTTGCTGGACTAGCGGGAGGTTCTGAGACCCAGTACTTC
size: NA
length: 17
D: TRBD2
J: TRBJ2-5
V: TRBV5-1

CDR3: CASSLGQGNFYGYTF
DNA: TGCGCCAGCAGCTTGGGACAGGGAAATTTTTATGGCTACACCTTC
size: NA
length: 15
D: TRBD1
J: TRBJ1-2
V: TRBV5-1

CDR3: CASSEPGGRAYEQYF
DNA: TGTGCCAGCAGTGAACCAGGGGGCCGCGCCTACGAGCAGTACTTC
size: NA
length: 15
D: TRBD1
J: TRBJ2-7
V: TRBV2

CDR3: CASTGTSGTYNEQFF
DNA: TGTGCCAGCACCGGGACTAGCGGCACCTACAATGAGCAGTTCTTC
size: NA
length: 15
D: TRBD2
J: TRBJ2-1
V: TRBV6-1

CDR3: CASHSKGDTGELFF
DNA: TGTGCCAGCCACAGTAAGGGGGACACCGGGGAGCTGTTTTTT
size: NA
length: 14
D: NA
J: TRBJ2-2
V: TRBV7-9

CDR3: CASSDSPDRSTDTQYF
DNA: TGTGCCAGCAGTGACTCCCCGGACAGGAGCACAGATACGCAGTATTTT
size: NA
length: 16
D: TRBD1
J: TRBJ2-3
V: TRBV6-4

CDR3: CASSLGGRWGSFVYEQYF
DNA: TGCGCCAGCAGCCTTGGGGGCCGCTGGGGGTCCTTTGTCTACGAGCAGTACTTC
size: NA
length: 18
D: NA
J: TRBJ2-7
V: TRBV5-1

CDR3: CATLLARTSYEQYF
DNA: TGTGCCACTCTGCTAGCGAGAACCTCCTACGAGCAGTACTTC
size: NA
length: 14
D: NA
J: TRBJ2-7
V: TRBV6-1

CDR3: CASSLRDREDGYTF
DNA: TGCGCCAGCAGCTTAAGGGACAGGGAGGATGGCTACACCTTC
size: NA
length: 14
D: TRBD1
J: TRBJ1-2
V: TRBV5-1

CDR3: CASSLGQGWGNQPQHF
DNA: TGTGCCAGCAGCTTAGGACAGGGCTGGGGCAATCAGCCCCAGCATTTT
size: NA
length: 16
D: TRBD1
J: TRBJ1-5
V: TRBV5-6

CDR3: CASSQWLAGSSNEQYF
DNA: TGTGCCAGCAGCCAATGGCTAGCGGGAAGTTCCAACGAGCAGTACTTC
size: NA
length: 16
D: TRBD2
J: TRBJ2-7
V: TRBV14

CDR3: CATRGQGDNEQFF
DNA: TGTGCTACCAGGGGCCAGGGAGACAATGAGCAGTTCTTC
size: NA
length: 13
D: NA
J: TRBJ2-1
V: TRBV6-4

CDR3: CSAQRGDGTEAFF
DNA: TGCAGCGCCCAACGGGGGGATGGCACTGAAGCTTTCTTT
size: NA
length: 13
D: NA
J: TRBJ1-1
V: TRBV29-1

CDR3: CATSRDRADQETQYF
DNA: TGTGCCACCAGCAGAGATCGAGCGGACCAAGAGACCCAGTACTTC
size: NA
length: 15
D: NA
J: TRBJ2-5
V: TRBV15

CDR3: CASSEETATSSYEQYF
DNA: TGTGCCAGCAGTGAGGAGACAGCCACCAGCTCCTACGAGCAGTACTTC
size: NA
length: 16
D: NA
J: TRBJ2-7
V: TRBV2

CDR3: CASSRPGQANDGYTF
DNA: TGCGCCAGCAGCAGGCCGGGACAGGCAAATGATGGCTACACCTTC
size: NA
length: 15
D: TRBD1
J: TRBJ1-2
V: TRBV5-1

CDR3: CASSLGQDNQPQHF
DNA: TGTGCCAGCAGCCTCGGACAAGACAATCAGCCCCAGCATTTT
size: NA
length: 14
D: NA
J: TRBJ1-5
V: TRBV7-9

CDR3: CASSPQGGNTEAFF
DNA: TGCGCCAGCAGCCCCCAAGGAGGGAACACTGAAGCTTTCTTT
size: NA
length: 14
D: NA
J: TRBJ1-1
V: TRBV4-1

CDR3: CASSFGQGGAYEQYF
DNA: TGTGCCAGCAGCTTCGGACAGGGTGGAGCTTACGAGCAGTACTTC
size: NA
length: 15
D: TRBD1
J: TRBJ2-7
V: TRBV5-5

CDR3: CAWTRLQSDYGYTF
DNA: TGTGCCTGGACCCGACTACAATCCGACTATGGCTACACCTTC
size: NA
length: 14
D: NA
J: TRBJ1-2
V: TRBV30

CDR3: CAISLTGELMSSYGYTF
DNA: TGTGCCATCAGTTTGACAGGGGAATTGATGAGTAGCTATGGCTACACCTTC
size: NA
length: 17
D: TRBD1
J: TRBJ1-2
V: TRBV10-3

CDR3: CASSPTQAAYEQYF
DNA: TGTGCCAGCAGCCCGACCCAAGCGGCCTACGAGCAGTACTTC
size: NA
length: 14
D: NA
J: TRBJ2-7
V: TRBV7-9

CDR3: CASSLAASDRDSYEQYF
DNA: TGTGCCAGCAGCTTAGCCGCCTCGGACAGGGACTCCTACGAGCAGTACTTC
size: NA
length: 17
D: TRBD1
J: TRBJ2-7
V: TRBV7-8

CDR3: CASSRPGLAKSTGELFF
DNA: TGCGCCAGCAGCCGTCCGGGACTAGCGAAGAGCACCGGGGAGCTGTTTTTT
size: NA
length: 17
D: TRBD2
J: TRBJ2-2
V: TRBV5-1

CDR3: CASSPRGPTGTEAFF
DNA: TGTGCCAGCAGCCCGCGGGGACCCACGGGCACTGAAGCTTTCTTT
size: NA
length: 15
D: NA
J: TRBJ1-1
V: TRBV11-2

CDR3: CSVWPRGIQTNGYTF
DNA: TGCAGCGTTTGGCCCAGGGGTATTCAAACCAATGGCTACACCTTC
size: NA
length: 15
D: NA
J: TRBJ1-2
V: TRBV29-1

CDR3: CAISETQSYGYTF
DNA: TGTGCCATCAGTGAGACACAAAGCTATGGCTACACCTTC
size: NA
length: 13
D: NA
J: TRBJ1-2
V: TRBV10-3

CDR3: CASSDMGITEAFF
DNA: TGTGCCAGCTCCGACATGGGCATCACTGAAGCTTTCTTT
size: NA
length: 13
D: NA
J: TRBJ1-1
V: TRBV18

CDR3: CASSVDPPGNMNTEAFF
DNA: TGTGCCAGCAGCGTAGACCCTCCGGGAAACATGAACACTGAAGCTTTCTTT
size: NA
length: 17
D: NA
J: TRBJ1-1
V: TRBV9

CDR3: CASAPIQTGETGELFF
DNA: TGTGCCAGCGCACCCATCCAGACAGGGGAGACCGGGGAGCTGTTTTTT
size: NA
length: 16
D: TRBD1
J: TRBJ2-2
V: TRBV18

CDR3: CASSQDRHSYGYTF
DNA: TGTGCCAGCAGCCAGGACAGGCACTCCTATGGCTACACCTTC
size: NA
length: 14
D: TRBD1
J: TRBJ1-2
V: TRBV4-2

CDR3: CASSLESVRSGNTIYF
DNA: TGTGCCAGCAGCTTGGAGTCGGTACGCTCTGGAAACACCATATATTTT
size: NA
length: 16
D: NA
J: TRBJ1-3
V: TRBV5-4

CDR3: CAISEWRREQYF
DNA: TGTGCCATCAGTGAATGGAGGCGGGAGCAGTACTTC
size: medium-sized
length: 12
D: NA
J: TRBJ2-7
V: TRBV10-3

CDR3: CASSLASSTGELFF
DNA: TGCGCCAGCAGCTTGGCCTCCAGCACCGGGGAGCTGTTTTTT
size: NA
length: 14
D: NA
J: TRBJ2-2
V: TRBV5-1

CDR3: CASSSDGGGGETQYF
DNA: TGCGCCAGCAGCTCGGATGGGGGGGGCGGGGAGACCCAGTACTTC
size: NA
length: 15
D: NA
J: TRBJ2-5
V: TRBV5-1

CDR3: CASSLRQLSNYGYTF
DNA: TGTGCCAGCAGCTTAAGACAGTTGTCTAACTATGGCTACACCTTC
size: NA
length: 15
D: NA
J: TRBJ1-2
V: TRBV7-2

CDR3: CASTSGLAGYNEQFF
DNA: TGTGCCAGCACCTCCGGACTAGCGGGGTACAATGAGCAGTTCTTC
size: NA
length: 15
D: TRBD2
J: TRBJ2-1
V: TRBV6-5

CDR3: CASSPGRQDNSPLHF
DNA: TGTGCCAGCTCACCGGGCAGGCAAGATAATTCACCCCTCCACTTT
size: NA
length: 15
D: NA
J: TRBJ1-6
V: TRBV18

CDR3: CASSDSGLNYEQYF
DNA: TGTGCCAGCAGTGACTCGGGACTAAATTACGAGCAGTACTTC
size: NA
length: 14
D: TRBD2
J: TRBJ2-7
V: TRBV25-1

CDR3: CASSFGDRVDNEQFF
DNA: TGCGCCAGCAGCTTCGGAGACAGGGTGGACAATGAGCAGTTCTTC
size: NA
length: 15
D: TRBD1
J: TRBJ2-1
V: TRBV5-1

CDR3: CASSLDGGSGTGELFF
DNA: TGTGCCAGCAGCTTAGATGGGGGCTCGGGCACCGGGGAGCTGTTTTTT
size: NA
length: 16
D: NA
J: TRBJ2-2
V: TRBV11-3

CDR3: CASSETGTRSSPLHF
DNA: TGTGCCAGCAGTGAAACCGGGACAAGGTCTTCACCCCTCCACTTT
size: NA
length: 15
D: NA
J: TRBJ1-6
V: TRBV2

CDR3: CATKQGDRYGYTF
DNA: TGTGCCACTAAACAGGGGGATCGGTATGGCTACACCTTC
size: NA
length: 13
D: TRBD1
J: TRBJ1-2
V: TRBV15